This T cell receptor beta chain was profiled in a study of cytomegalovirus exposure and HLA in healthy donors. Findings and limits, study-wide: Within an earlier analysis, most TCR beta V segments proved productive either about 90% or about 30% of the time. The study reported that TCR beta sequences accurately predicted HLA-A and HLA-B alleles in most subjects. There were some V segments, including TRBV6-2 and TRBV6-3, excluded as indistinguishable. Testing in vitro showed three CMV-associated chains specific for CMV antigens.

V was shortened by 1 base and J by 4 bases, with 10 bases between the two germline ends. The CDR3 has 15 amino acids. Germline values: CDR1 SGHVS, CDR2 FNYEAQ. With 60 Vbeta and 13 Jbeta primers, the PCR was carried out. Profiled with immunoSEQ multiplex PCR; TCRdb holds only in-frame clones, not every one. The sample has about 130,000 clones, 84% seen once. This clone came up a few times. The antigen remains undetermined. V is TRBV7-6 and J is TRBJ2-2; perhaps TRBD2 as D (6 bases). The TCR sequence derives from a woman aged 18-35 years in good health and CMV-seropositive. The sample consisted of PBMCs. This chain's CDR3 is CASSLVQGGTGELFF. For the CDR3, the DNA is TGTGCCAGCAGCTTAGTCCAGGGAGGCACCGGGGAGCTGTTTTTT.